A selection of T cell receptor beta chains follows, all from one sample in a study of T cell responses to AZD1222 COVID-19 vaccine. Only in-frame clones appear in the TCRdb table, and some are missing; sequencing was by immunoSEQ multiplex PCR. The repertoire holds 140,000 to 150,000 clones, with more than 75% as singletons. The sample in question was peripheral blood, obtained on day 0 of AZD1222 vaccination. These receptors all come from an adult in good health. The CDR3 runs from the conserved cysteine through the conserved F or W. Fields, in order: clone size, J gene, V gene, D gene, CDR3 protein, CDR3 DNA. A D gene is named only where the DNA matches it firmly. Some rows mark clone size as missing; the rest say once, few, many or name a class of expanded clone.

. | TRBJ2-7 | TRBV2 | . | CASSQMDGYYEQYF | TGTGCCAGCAGTCAAATGGACGGATACTACGAGCAGTACTTC
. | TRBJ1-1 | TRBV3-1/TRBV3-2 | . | CASSPGPDRNTEAFF | TGTGCCAGCAGCCCCGGCCCGGACAGGAACACTGAAGCTTTCTTT
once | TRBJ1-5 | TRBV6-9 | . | CASSYWPESSNQPQHF | TGTGCCAGCAGTTATTGGCCAGAATCTAGCAATCAGCCCCAGCATTTT
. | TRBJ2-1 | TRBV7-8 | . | CASSPGDLRSEQFF | TGTGCCAGCAGCCCGGGGGACCTTCGAAGTGAGCAGTTCTTC
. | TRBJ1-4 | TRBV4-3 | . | CASSLKRRGGEKLFF | TGCGCCAGCAGCCTAAAAAGAAGGGGTGGCGAAAAACTGTTTTTT
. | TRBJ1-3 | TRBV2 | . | CASSEVLGDSGNTIYF | TGTGCCAGCAGTGAAGTTTTAGGGGATTCTGGAAACACCATATATTTT
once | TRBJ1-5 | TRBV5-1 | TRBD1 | CASSLGTANQPQHF | TGCGCCAGCAGCTTAGGGACAGCAAATCAGCCCCAGCATTTT
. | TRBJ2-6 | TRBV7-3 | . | CASSPPPHSGANVLTF | TGTGCCAGCAGCCCCCCCCCTCACTCTGGGGCCAACGTCCTGACTTTC
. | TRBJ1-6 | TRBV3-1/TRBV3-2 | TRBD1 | CASSQGQGRNSPLHF | TGTGCCAGCAGCCAAGGACAGGGACGAAATTCACCCCTCCACTTT
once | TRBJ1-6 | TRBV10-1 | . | CASSDRDTTGGSPLHF | TGCGCCAGCAGTGACAGGGACACCACTGGTGGTTCACCCCTCCACTTT
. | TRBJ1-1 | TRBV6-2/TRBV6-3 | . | CASSYVGSDTEAFF | TGTGCCAGCAGTTACGTAGGATCCGACACTGAAGCTTTCTTT
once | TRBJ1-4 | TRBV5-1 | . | CASSSDSNEKLFF | TGCGCCAGCAGCTCCGACAGTAATGAAAAACTGTTTTTT
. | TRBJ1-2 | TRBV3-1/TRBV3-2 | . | CASSQDAGVNGYTF | TGTGCCAGCAGCCAAGATGCCGGGGTGAACGGCTACACCTTC
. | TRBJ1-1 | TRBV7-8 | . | CASSPSRTPWLEAFF | TGTGCCAGCAGCCCATCAAGGACACCTTGGCTTGAAGCTTTCTTT
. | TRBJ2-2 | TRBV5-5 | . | CASSLVGQVDTGELFF | TGTGCCAGCAGCTTGGTCGGGCAAGTGGACACCGGGGAGCTGTTTTTT
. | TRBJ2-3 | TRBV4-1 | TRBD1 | CASRLGTGRRRTDTQYF | TGCGCCAGCCGACTGGGGACAGGCCGCAGGAGGACAGATACGCAGTATTTT
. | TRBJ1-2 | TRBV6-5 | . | CASSSDYLGTKNGYTF | TGTGCCAGCAGTTCGGACTACCTCGGGACGAAGAACGGCTACACCTTC
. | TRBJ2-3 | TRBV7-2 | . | CASSSWTTDTQYF | TGTGCCAGCAGTTCCTGGACAACCGATACGCAGTATTTT
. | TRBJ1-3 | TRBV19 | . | CASCALSSGNTIYF | TGTGCCAGTTGCGCCCTGAGCTCTGGAAACACCATATATTTT
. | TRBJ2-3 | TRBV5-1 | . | CASSLGRGDTQYF | TGCGCCAGCAGCTTGGGGAGGGGAGATACGCAGTATTTT
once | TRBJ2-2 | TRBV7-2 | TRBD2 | CASSYHIAGGPNTGELFF | TGTGCCAGCAGCTATCATATAGCGGGAGGGCCGAACACCGGGGAGCTGTTTTTT
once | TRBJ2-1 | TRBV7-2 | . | CASSLAPGPSYNEQFF | TGTGCCAGCAGCTTAGCGCCGGGTCCCTCCTACAATGAGCAGTTCTTC
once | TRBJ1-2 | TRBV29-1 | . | CSVDRDYGYTF | TGCAGCGTTGACAGGGACTATGGCTACACCTTC
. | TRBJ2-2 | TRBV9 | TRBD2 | CASTPGLVTGELFF | TGTGCCAGCACTCCTGGACTAGTGACCGGGGAGCTGTTTTTT
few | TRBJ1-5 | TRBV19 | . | CASIPVGGGSNQPQHF | TGTGCCAGTATTCCAGTCGGGGGCGGAAGCAATCAGCCCCAGCATTTT
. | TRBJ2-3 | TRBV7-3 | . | CASSLGGARTDTQYF | TGTGCCAGCAGCTTAGGGGGGGCGCGCACAGATACGCAGTATTTT
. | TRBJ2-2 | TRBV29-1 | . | CSVVETGELFF | TGCAGCGTTGTGGAGACCGGGGAGCTGTTTTTT
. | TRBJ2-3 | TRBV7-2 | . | CASSLGVSDTQYF | TGTGCCAGCAGCTTAGGTGTGTCAGATACGCAGTATTTT
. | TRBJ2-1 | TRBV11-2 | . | CASSDLGGVPYNEQFF | TGTGCCAGCAGCGATCTGGGGGGAGTGCCCTACAATGAGCAGTTCTTC
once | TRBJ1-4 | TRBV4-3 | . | CASSQGLGSISNEKLFF | TGCGCCAGCAGCCAAGGACTCGGCTCCATAAGTAATGAAAAACTGTTTTTT
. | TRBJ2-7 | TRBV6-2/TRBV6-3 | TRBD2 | CASSREASGRAEQYF | TGTGCCAGCAGCCGTGAAGCTAGCGGGAGGGCCGAGCAGTACTTC
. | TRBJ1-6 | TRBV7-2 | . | CASSLRGYDSPLHF | TGTGCCAGCAGCTTAAGGGGTTACGATTCACCCCTCCACTTT
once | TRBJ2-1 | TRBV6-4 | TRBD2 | CASSVSGSRDSYNEQFF | TGTGCCAGCAGTGTTAGCGGGAGTCGAGACTCCTACAATGAGCAGTTCTTC